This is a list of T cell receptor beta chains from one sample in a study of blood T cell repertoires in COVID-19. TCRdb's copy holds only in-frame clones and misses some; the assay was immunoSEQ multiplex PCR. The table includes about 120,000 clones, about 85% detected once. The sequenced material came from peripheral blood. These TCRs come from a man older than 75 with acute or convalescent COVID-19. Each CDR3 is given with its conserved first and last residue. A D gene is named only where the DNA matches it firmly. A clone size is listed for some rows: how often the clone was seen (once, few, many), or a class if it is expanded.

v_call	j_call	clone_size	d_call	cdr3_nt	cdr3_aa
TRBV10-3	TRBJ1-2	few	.	TGTGCCATCAGTGAGTCTCCCCCAGGGCTCAATAACTATGGCTACACCTTC	CAISESPPGLNNYGYTF
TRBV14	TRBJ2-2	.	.	TGTGCCAGCAGCCGTGGACAGGGAGGGACCGGGGAGCTGTTTTTT	CASSRGQGGTGELFF
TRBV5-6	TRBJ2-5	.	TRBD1	TGTGCCAGCAGCTGGGGACAGGGGCAAGAGACCCAGTACTTC	CASSWGQGQETQYF
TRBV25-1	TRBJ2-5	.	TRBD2	TGTGCCAGCAGTGAATACTTCGGGGGGAACGGGGAGACCCAGTACTTC	CASSEYFGGNGETQYF
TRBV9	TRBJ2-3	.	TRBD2	TGTGCCAGCAGCGGATTGACTAGCGGGACGGAGGATACGCAGTATTTT	CASSGLTSGTEDTQYF
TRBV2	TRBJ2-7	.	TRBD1	TGTGCCAGCAGCGGGACAGGGGGACCCTACGAGCAGTACTTC	CASSGTGGPYEQYF
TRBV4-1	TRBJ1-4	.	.	TGCGCCAGCAGGCTAGAGTTGACAGGAGGCTCGCTAAATGAAAAACTGTTTTTT	CASRLELTGGSLNEKLFF
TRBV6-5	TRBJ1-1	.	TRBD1	TGTGCCAGCAGAAACCCGAACAGGGGGTTTGGAGCTTTCTTT	CASRNPNRGFGAFF
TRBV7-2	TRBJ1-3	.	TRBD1	TGTGCCAGCAGCTTCGGGACAGTTGGAAACACCATATATTTT	CASSFGTVGNTIYF
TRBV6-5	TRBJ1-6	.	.	TGTGCCAGCAGTTACACGAGCTCCTATAATTCACCCCTCCACTTT	CASSYTSSYNSPLHF
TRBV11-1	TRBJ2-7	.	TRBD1	TGTGCCAGCAGCCCATGGGGACAGGGGATCTACGAGCAGTACTTC	CASSPWGQGIYEQYF
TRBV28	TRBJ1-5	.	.	TGTGCCAGCAGTCGAGGCAGGGCCTATAGCAATCAGCCCCAGCATTTT	CASSRGRAYSNQPQHF
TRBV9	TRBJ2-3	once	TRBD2	TGTGCCAGCAGCGTAGCTCGGGGGGGAAGAGATACGCAGTATTTT	CASSVARGGRDTQYF
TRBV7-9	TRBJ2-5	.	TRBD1	TGTGCCAGCAGTAAAAACTTGGGACAGGGAGGTACAGAGACCCAGTACTTC	CASSKNLGQGGTETQYF
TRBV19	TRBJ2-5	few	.	TGTGCCAGTAGTGCGGAACAAGAGACCCAGTACTTC	CASSAEQETQYF
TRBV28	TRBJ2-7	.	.	TGTGCCAGCAGTTTCGCCGCAACAGGGTTGATGAAGCAGTACTTC	CASSFAATGLMKQYF
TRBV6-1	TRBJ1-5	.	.	TGTGCCAGCAGTGAAGGGGGCAACAATCAGCCCCAGCATTTT	CASSEGGNNQPQHF
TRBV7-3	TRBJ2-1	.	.	TGTGCCAGCAGCTTAAAGTTCCCCGGCTACAATGAGCAGTTCTTC	CASSLKFPGYNEQFF
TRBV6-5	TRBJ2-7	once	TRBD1	TGTGCCAGCAGTTACTCCGAAGACAGGGTCGAGCAGTACTTC	CASSYSEDRVEQYF
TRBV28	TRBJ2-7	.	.	TGTGCCAGCTGTTCGGGGAGCTCCTACGAGCAGTACTTC	CASCSGSSYEQYF
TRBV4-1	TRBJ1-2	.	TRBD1	TGCGCCAGCAGCCACGGGGGACAGGGCAACTATGGCTACACCTTC	CASSHGGQGNYGYTF
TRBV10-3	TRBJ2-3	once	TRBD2	TGTGCCATCAGTGAAGGTCTAGCGGGAAGCACAGATACGCAGTATTTT	CAISEGLAGSTDTQYF
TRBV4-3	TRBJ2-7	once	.	TGCGCCAGCAGCCAAGCTGTTTCGGTCCCCTACGAGCAGTACTTC	CASSQAVSVPYEQYF
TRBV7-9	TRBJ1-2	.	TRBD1	TGTGCCAGCAGCTTAGGCGGAGACAGGGGGCAAGGCTACACCTTC	CASSLGGDRGQGYTF
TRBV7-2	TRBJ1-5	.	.	TGTGCCAGCACCTTCACGGGGGGCGCGAGTCAGCCCCAGCATTTT	CASTFTGGASQPQHF
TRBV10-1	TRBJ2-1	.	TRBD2	TGCGCCAGTAATGCGGGGGGGCACGGCTACAATGAGCAGTTCTTC	CASNAGGHGYNEQFF
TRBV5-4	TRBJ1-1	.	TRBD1	TGTGCCAGCAGCTTGCCCACAGGGGGACGGACTGAAGCTTTCTTT	CASSLPTGGRTEAFF
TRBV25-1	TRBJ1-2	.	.	TGTGCCAGCAGTGCCCCTGGGGGGGGCCGGAATGGCTACACCTTC	CASSAPGGGRNGYTF
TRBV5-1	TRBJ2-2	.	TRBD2	TGCGCCAGCAGCTCGCCGGGACTAGCGGGGACCGGGGAGCTGTTTTTT	CASSSPGLAGTGELFF
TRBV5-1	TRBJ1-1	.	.	TGCGCCAGCAGCTTGTCTCTCAGCGCTGAAGCTTTCTTT	CASSLSLSAEAFF
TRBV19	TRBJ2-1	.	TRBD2	TGTGCCACCTCGGGACTAGCGGGAGGGAGCTCCTACAATGAGCAGTTCTTC	CATSGLAGGSSYNEQFF
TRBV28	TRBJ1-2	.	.	TGTGCCAGCAGTTCCTCAAACGAGAACTATGGCTACACCTTC	CASSSSNENYGYTF
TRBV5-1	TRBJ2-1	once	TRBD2	TGCGCCAGCAGCTCGAGCGGGGGCTCCTACAATGAGCAGTTCTTC	CASSSSGGSYNEQFF
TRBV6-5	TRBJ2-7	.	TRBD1	TGTGCCAGCACCAGAGGGGACAGCTCCTACGAGCAGTACTTC	CASTRGDSSYEQYF
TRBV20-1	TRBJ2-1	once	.	TGCAGTGCTAATGATGGCGAGGGTGAGCAGTTCTTC	CSANDGEGEQFF
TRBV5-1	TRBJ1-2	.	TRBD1	TGCGCCAGCAGCTCAGTAACAGGGGTTGTAAACTATGGCTACACCTTC	CASSSVTGVVNYGYTF
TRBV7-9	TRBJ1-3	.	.	TGTGCCAGCAGCTTTGGGACACCGAAAATTTTCTCTGGAAACACCATATATTTT	CASSFGTPKIFSGNTIYF
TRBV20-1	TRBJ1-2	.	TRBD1	TGCAGTGCTAGTCACCCGGGACAGGGGGCGGACTATGGCTACACCTTC	CSASHPGQGADYGYTF
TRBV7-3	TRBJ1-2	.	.	TGTGCCAGCAGCTTAAATGGTGGAGCTTATGGCTACACCTTC	CASSLNGGAYGYTF
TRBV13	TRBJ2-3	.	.	TGTGCCAGCAGCTTAGATGCAGGGTACACAGATACGCAGTATTTT	CASSLDAGYTDTQYF
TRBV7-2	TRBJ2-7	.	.	TGTGCCAGCAGCCAAGGTGGGCGGGCTTATTTTAGCGAGCAGTACTTC	CASSQGGRAYFSEQYF
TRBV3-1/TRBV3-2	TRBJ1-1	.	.	TGTGCCAGCAGCCCCAAGGCAAGGGGTGAAGCTTTCTTT	CASSPKARGEAFF
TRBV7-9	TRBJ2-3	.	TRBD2	TGTGCCAGCAGCTTAAATCTAGCGGGCACAGATACGCAGTATTTT	CASSLNLAGTDTQYF
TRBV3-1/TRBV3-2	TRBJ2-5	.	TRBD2	TGTGCCAGCAGCCTTAGCGGGGGGCCAGCGTACTTC	CASSLSGGPAYF
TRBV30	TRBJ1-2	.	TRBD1	TGTGCCTGGGAACGAAGGGACAGGGAAGATGGCTACACCTTC	CAWERRDREDGYTF
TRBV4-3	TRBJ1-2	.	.	TGCGCCAGCAGCCAAGATCGGACAGCCCCCTATGGCTACACCTTC	CASSQDRTAPYGYTF
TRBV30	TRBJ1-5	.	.	TGTGCCTGGAGTGGAGGTACCAGCAATCAGCCCCAGCATTTT	CAWSGGTSNQPQHF
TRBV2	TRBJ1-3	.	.	TGTGCCAGGGGGGCAACCACTGGAAACACCATATATTTT	CARGATTGNTIYF
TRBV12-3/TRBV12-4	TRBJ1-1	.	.	TGTGCCAGCAGTTTCTCACGAGGGACTGAAGCTTTCTTT	CASSFSRGTEAFF
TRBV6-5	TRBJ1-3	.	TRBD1	TGTGCCAGCAGTTACTCGGGACAGGGGGGGAACACCATATATTTT	CASSYSGQGGNTIYF
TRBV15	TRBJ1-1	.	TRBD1	TGTGCCACCAGCCAAACCGGGACAGGGACGCAGACTTTCTTT	CATSQTGTGTQTFF
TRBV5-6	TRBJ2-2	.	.	TGTGCCAGCAGCTTCACGGTCACCGGGGAGCTGTTTTTT	CASSFTVTGELFF
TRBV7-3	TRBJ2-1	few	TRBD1	TGTGCCAGCAGCCGGACAGGTTCCTACAATGAGCAGTTCTTC	CASSRTGSYNEQFF
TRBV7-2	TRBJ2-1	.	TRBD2	TGTGCCAGCAGCTTAAAACTAGCGGGAGTGGGGTACAATGAGCAGTTCTTC	CASSLKLAGVGYNEQFF
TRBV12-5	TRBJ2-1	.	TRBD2	TGTGCTAGTGGTTTGGTAAAATCGGGAGGGGCCGTTAGCTCCTACAATGAGCAGTTCTTC	CASGLVKSGGAVSSYNEQFF
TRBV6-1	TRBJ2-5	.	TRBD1	TGTGCCAGCAGTGGACGGACAGGGGTCGTCCAAGAGACCCAGTACTTC	CASSGRTGVVQETQYF
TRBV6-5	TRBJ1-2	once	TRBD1	TGTGCCAGCAGACAGACAGGGCGCGCTGGTGGCTACACCTTC	CASRQTGRAGGYTF
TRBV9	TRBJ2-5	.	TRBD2	TGTGCCAGCAGCGTAGCTACTAGCGGGGGTCAAGAGACCCAGTACTTC	CASSVATSGGQETQYF
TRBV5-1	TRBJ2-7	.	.	TGCGCCAGCAGCTTAGCTGAGACCTACGAGCAGTACTTC	CASSLAETYEQYF
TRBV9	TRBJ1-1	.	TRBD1	TGTGCCAGCAGCGCAGGGACAGGAGGGACTGAAGCTTTCTTT	CASSAGTGGTEAFF